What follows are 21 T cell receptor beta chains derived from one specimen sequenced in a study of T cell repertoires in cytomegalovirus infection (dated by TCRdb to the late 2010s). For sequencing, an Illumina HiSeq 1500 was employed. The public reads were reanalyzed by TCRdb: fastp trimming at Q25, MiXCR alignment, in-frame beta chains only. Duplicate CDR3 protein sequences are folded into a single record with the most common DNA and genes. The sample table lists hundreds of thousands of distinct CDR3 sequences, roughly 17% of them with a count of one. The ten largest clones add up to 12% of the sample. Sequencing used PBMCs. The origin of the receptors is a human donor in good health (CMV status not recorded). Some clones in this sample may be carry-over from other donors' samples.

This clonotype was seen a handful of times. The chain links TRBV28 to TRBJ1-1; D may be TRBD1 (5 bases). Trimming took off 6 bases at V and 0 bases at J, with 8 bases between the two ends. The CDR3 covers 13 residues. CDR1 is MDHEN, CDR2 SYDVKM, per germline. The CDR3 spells CASRDTLNTEAFF. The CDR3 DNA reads TGTGCCAGCAGGGACACCTTGAACACTGAAGCTTTCTTT. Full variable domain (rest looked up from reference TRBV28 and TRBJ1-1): DVKVTQSSRYLVKRTGEKVFLECVQDMDHENMFWYRQDPGLGLRLIYFSYDVKMKEKGDIPEGYSVSREKKERFSLILESASTNQTSMYLCASRDTLNTEAFFGQGTRLTVV.

The CDR3 coding sequence is TGTGCCAGCAGCCAAATCAGGGGGCAGGCAGATACGCAGTATTTT. Translation gives CASSQIRGQADTQYF. The chain couples TRBV3-1 to TRBJ2-3; 8 nucleotides align to TRBD1. Unmatched junction bases numbered 5, after V lost 2 bases and J lost 4 bases. From germline, CDR1 is LGHDT and CDR2 YNNKEL (reference sequence). The CDR3 is made up of 15 amino acids.

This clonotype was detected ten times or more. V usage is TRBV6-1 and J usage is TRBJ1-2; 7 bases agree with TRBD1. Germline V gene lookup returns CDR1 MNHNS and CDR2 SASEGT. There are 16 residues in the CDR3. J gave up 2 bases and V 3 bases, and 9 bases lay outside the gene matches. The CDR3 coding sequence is TGTGCCAGCAGTGACTCTCCGACAGGGCAAAACTATGGCTACACCTTC. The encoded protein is CASSDSPTGQNYGYTF.

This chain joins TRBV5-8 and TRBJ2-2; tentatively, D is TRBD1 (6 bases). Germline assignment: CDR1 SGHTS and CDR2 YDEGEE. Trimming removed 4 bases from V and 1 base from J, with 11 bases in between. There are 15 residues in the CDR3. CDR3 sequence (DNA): TGTGCCAGCAGCCCAGGACAGAGGAACACCGGGGAGCTGTTTTTT. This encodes CASSPGQRNTGELFF.

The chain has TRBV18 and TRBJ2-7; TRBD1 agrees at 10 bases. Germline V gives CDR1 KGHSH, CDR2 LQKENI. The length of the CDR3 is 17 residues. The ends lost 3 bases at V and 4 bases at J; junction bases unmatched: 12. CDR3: CASSPRNRGTGVYEQYF. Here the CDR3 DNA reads TGTGCCAGCTCACCTCGAAATCGCGGGACAGGGGTTTACGAGCAGTACTTC.

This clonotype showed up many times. This CDR3 is CASSQGTASSYNSPLHF. CDR3 in DNA: TGCGCCAGCAGCCAAGGGACCGCGAGCTCCTATAATTCACCCCTCCACTTT. The chain combines TRBV4-1 with TRBJ1-6; no clear D gene. The CDR3 contains 17 residues. Germline CDR1 and CDR2: MGHRA and YSYEKL. V lost 1 base, J lost 0 bases, and 10 bases lay in between.

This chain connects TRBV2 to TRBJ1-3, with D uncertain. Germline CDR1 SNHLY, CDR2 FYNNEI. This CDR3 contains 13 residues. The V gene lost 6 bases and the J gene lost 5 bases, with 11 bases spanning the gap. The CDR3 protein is CASRSSTRNTIYF. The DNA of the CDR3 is TGTGCCAGCAGATCCTCCACCCGAAACACCATATATTTT.

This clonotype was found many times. CDR3 nucleotide sequence: TGCGCCAGCAGCCCGCAGGGAGACTACGAGCAGTACTTC. It yields the protein CASSPQGDYEQYF. This rearrangement joins TRBV5-1 to TRBJ2-7; either TRBD1 or TRBD2 may supply D (5 bases each). This CDR3 has 13 amino acids. V shed 4 bases and J shed 3 bases, with 11 bases lying between them. CDR1 SGHRS and CDR2 YFSETQ come from the germline V gene.

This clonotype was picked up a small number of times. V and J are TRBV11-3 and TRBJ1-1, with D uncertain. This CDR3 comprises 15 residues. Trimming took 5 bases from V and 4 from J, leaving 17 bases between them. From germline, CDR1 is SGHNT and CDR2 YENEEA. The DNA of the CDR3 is TGTGCCAGCAGCCCTCGAGGAAGCGAATTCACTGAAGCTTTCTTT. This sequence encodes CASSPRGSEFTEAFF.

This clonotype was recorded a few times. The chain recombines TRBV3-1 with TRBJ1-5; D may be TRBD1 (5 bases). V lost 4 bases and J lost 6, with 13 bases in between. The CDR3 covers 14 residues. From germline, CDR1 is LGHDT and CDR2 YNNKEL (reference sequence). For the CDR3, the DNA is TGTGCCAGCAGCCCCGGGACGGATGCTCAGCCCCAGCATTTT. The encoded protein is CASSPGTDAQPQHF.

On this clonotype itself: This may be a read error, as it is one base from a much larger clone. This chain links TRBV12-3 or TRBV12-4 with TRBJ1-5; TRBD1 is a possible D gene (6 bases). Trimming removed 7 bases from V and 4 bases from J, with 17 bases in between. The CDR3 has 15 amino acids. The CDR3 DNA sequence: TGTGCCAGCACCAAGAGTCAGGGGCCGAATCAGCCCCAGCATTTT. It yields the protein CASTKSQGPNQPQHF.

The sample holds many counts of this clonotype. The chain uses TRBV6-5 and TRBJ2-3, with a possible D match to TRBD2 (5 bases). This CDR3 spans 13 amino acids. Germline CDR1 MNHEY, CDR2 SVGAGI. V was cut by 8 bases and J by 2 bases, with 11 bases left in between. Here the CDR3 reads CASRDSYTDTQYF. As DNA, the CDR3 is TGTGCCAGCCGGGATTCTTACACAGATACGCAGTATTTT.

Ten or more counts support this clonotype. The CDR3 is CASSYSQGAYGYTF. The CDR3 DNA is TGTGCCAGCAGTTACAGCCAGGGGGCTTATGGCTACACCTTC. The chain uses TRBV28 and TRBJ1-2, with 8 bases lining up with TRBD1. Losses at the gene ends were 4 bases for V and 5 bases for J; bases not matched to a gene: 6. The V gene's germline CDR1 is MDHEN and CDR2 SYDVKM. The CDR3 is made up of 14 amino acids.

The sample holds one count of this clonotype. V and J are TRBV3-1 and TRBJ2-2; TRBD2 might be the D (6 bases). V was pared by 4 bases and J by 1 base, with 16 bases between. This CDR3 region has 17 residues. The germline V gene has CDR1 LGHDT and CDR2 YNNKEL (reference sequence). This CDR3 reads CASSLFGSGLNTGELFF. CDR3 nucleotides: TGTGCCAGCAGCCTCTTCGGAAGCGGGTTGAACACCGGGGAGCTGTTTTTT.

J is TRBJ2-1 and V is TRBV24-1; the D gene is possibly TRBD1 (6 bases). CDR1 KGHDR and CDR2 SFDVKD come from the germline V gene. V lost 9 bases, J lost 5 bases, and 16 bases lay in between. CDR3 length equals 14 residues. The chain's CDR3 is CATRGQGNDNEQFF. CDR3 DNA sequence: TGTGCCACCCGGGGCCAGGGGAACGACAATGAGCAGTTCTTC.

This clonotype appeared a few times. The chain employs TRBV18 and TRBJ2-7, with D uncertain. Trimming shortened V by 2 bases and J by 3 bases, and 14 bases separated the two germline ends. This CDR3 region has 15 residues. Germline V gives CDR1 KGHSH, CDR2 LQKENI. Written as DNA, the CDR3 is TGTGCCAGCTCACCAGTAAAGGGTCCGGGCTACGAGCAGTACTTC. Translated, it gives CASSPVKGPGYEQYF.

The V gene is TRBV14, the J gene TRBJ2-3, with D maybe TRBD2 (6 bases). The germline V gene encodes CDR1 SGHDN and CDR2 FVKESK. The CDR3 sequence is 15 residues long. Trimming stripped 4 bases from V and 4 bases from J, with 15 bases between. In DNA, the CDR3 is TGTGCCAGCAGCCTGCTCCGGGGGAACGCAGATACGCAGTATTTT. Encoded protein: CASSLLRGNADTQYF.

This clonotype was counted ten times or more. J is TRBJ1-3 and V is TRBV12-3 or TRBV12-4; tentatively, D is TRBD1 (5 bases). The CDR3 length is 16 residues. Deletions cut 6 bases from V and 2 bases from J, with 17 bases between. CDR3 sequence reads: CASSPTGDRTGNTIYF. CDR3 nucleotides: TGTGCCAGCAGCCCAACGGGGGATAGAACTGGAAACACCATATATTTT.

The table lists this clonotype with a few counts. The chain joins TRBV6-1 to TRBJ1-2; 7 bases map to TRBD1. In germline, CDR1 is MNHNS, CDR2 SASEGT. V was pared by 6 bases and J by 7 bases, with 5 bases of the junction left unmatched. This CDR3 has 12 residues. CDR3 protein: CASRYQGVGYTF. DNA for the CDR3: TGTGCCAGCAGATATCAGGGGGTTGGCTACACCTTC.

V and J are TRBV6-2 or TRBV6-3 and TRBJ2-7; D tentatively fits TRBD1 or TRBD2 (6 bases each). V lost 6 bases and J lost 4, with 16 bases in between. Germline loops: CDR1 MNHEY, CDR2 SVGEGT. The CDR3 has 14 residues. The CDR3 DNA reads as TGTGCCAGCAGACCCGAGGGGGGCGGGTACGAGCAGTACTTC. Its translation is CASRPEGGGYEQYF.

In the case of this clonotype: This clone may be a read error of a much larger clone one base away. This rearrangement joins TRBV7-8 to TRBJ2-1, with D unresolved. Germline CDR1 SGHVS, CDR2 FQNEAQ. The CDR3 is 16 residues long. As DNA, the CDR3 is TGTGCCAGCAGCTTAGCGCTAGGCGCTAACTACAATGGGCAGTTCTTC. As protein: CASSLALGANYNGQFF.